Here is one T cell receptor (beta chain) with its context. In the source study's methods: Scientists estimated how many nucleated cells there were by amplifying reference gene primers. Sequenced by immunoSEQ multiplex PCR; TCRdb stores in-frame clones only, minus some. That table is the source of V, J and clone size, and D and trimming were worked out from the DNA. The data contain around 350,000 clones, around nine tenths of them singletons. The V gene end was trimmed by 9 bases and the J gene end by 6 bases; junction bases not matched to a gene: 4. The CDR3 sequence is 13 residues long. Germline V gene data show CDR1 as KGHDR and CDR2 as SFDVKD. This entry comes from a study of blood T cell repertoires in COVID-19. About the research overall: COVID-19 samples, acute and convalescent, were from the United States, Italy and Spain. PBMCs, B-cell-depleted T cells, or T cells were the source of the cDNA or gDNA that made up the material.

This sequence originates from a human donor in a cohort sampled during active COVID-19. The chain employs TRBV24-1 and TRBJ2-2, with 9 bases that match TRBD1. What was sequenced was peripheral blood. CDR3 sequence reads: CATQGQGAGELFF. CDR3 DNA: TGTGCCACCCAGGGACAGGGAGCCGGGGAGCTGTTTTTT.